Shown below are 5 T cell receptor beta chains from a single sample sequenced in a study of somatic mutations in cytotoxic T cells in rheumatoid arthritis. Profiling relied on immunoSEQ multiplex PCR, and the TCRdb table lists in-frame clones only, not all of them. This sample yields 20,000 or so clones, of which 85% are seen a single time; 5.5% to 8% belongs to the top ten. Specimen: CD8+ T cells sorted from blood. These receptors were taken from a woman between 35 and 50 years old with rheumatoid arthritis.

V and J are TRBV2 and TRBJ2-7; D ambiguous. The CDR3 contains 16 residues. The germline V gene encodes CDR1 SNHLY and CDR2 FYNNEI. V was cut by 6 bases and J by 6 bases, with 24 bases left in between. CDR3 amino acids: CASRSSWSNLQSEQYF. The CDR3 coding sequence is TGTGCCAGCAGATCAAGCTGGTCAAATCTACAGTCCGAGCAGTACTTC.

This chain joins TRBV5-6 and TRBJ2-1; possible D gene TRBD2, 5 bases. CDR3 size: 13 residues. Per the germline V gene, CDR1 is SGHDT and CDR2 is YYEEEE. Trimming took 3 bases from V and 7 from J, leaving 11 bases between them. The CDR3 sequence: CASSWGVGNEQFF. In DNA form, the CDR3 reads TGTGCCAGCAGCTGGGGAGTGGGTAATGAGCAGTTCTTC. Supplemented by reference TRBV5-6 and TRBJ2-1, the full variable domain reads DAGVTQSPTHLIKTRGQQVTLRCSPKSGHDTVSWYQQALGQGPQFIFQYYEEEERQRGNFPDRFSGHQFPNYSSELNVNALLLGDSALYLCASSWGVGNEQFFGPGTRLTVL.

CDR3 in DNA: TGTGCCAGTAGTATAGCCGGGACAACTCCCTACGAGCAGTACTTC. Its protein product is CASSIAGTTPYEQYF. The V and J genes are TRBV19 and TRBJ2-7; a possible D gene is TRBD1 (6 bases). The CDR3 is 15 residues long. Trimming shortened V by 1 base and J by 2 bases, and 12 bases separated the two germline ends. Germline V gene lookup returns CDR1 LNHDA and CDR2 SQIVND (reference sequence).

The chain joins TRBV14 to TRBJ1-2, with TRBD1 matching over 8 bases. CDR1 SGHDN and CDR2 FVKESK come from the germline V gene. J lost 4 bases, V lost 0 bases, and 7 bases had no gene match. This CDR3 has 16 residues. CDR3 nucleotides: TGTGCCAGCAGCCAAGAGTCCAGGGGGCCGAGCTATGGCTACACCTTC. This translates into CASSQESRGPSYGYTF.

The rearrangement uses TRBV7-8 and TRBJ2-1, with 9 bases identical to TRBD1. V was clipped by 4 bases and J by 12 bases; unmatched bases: 7. The CDR3 has 13 amino acids. CDR1 is SGHVS, CDR2 FQNEAQ, per germline. The CDR3 nucleotides read TGTGCCAGCAGCTCCGATCCACAGGGGGCGCAGTTCTTC. Protein product: CASSSDPQGAQFF. Based on the CDR3 plus reference TRBV7-8 and TRBJ2-1, the full variable domain is GAGVSQSPRYKVAKRGQDVALRCDPISGHVSLFWYQQALGQGPEFLTYFQNEAQLDKSGLPSDRFFAERPEGSVSTLKIQRTQQEDSAVYLCASSSDPQGAQFFGPGTRLTVL.